The entry that follows covers one T cell receptor beta chain sequence. Trimming removed 4 bases at V and 0 bases at J, with 10 bases between. The CDR3 spans 14 residues. Germline CDR1 and CDR2: LGHDT and YNNKEL (reference sequence). The data stem from a study of blood T cell repertoires in COVID-19. Sequencing was performed with immunoSEQ multiplex PCR; in TCRdb, only in-frame clones are kept and a portion is missing. The sample lists 280,000 or so clones, under 90% occurring once. The gene calls are TRBV3-1 (or the pseudogene TRBV3-2) and TRBJ2-7; D not certain. This sequence was found in a woman aged 50 to 60 who had been exposed to COVID-19. The sample taken for sequencing was PBMCs or T cells enriched from blood (not recorded which). The CDR3 loop reads CASSLNPSSYEQYF. DNA for the CDR3: TGTGCCAGCAGCCTAAATCCTTCCTCCTACGAGCAGTACTTC.